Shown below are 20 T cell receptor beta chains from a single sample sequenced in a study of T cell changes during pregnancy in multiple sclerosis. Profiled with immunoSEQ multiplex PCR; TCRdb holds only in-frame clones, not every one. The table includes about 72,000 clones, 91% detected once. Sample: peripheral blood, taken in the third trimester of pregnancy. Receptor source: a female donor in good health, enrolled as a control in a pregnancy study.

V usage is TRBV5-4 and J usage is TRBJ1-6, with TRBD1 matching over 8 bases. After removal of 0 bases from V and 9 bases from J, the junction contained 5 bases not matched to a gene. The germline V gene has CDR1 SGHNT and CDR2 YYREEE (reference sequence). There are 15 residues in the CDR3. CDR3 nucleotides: TGTGCCAGCAGCTTGGACAGGGGGGTGGGTTCACCCCTCCACTTT. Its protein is CASSLDRGVGSPLHF.

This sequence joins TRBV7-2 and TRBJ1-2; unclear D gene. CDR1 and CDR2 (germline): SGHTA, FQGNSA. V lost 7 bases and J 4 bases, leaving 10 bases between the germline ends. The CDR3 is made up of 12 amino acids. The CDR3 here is CASTLNSYGYTF. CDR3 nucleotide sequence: TGTGCCAGCACCCTAAACAGCTATGGCTACACCTTC. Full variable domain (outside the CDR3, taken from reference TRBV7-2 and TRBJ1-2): GAGVSQSPSNKVTEKGKDVELRCDPISGHTALYWYRQSLGQGLEFLIYFQGNSAPDKSGLPSDRFSAERTGGSVSTLTIQRTQQEDSAVYLCASTLNSYGYTFGSGTRLTVV.

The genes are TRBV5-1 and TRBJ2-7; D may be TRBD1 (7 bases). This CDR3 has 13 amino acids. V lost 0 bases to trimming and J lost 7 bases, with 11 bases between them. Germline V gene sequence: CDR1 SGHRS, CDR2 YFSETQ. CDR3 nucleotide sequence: TGCGCCAGCAGCTTGGGGGCAGGGGGGGAGCAGTACTTC. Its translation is CASSLGAGGEQYF.

CDR3 nucleotide sequence: TGTGCCAGCAGCAAAAGTTCGAGCTCCTACGAGCAGTACTTC. This codes for CASSKSSSSYEQYF. The chain employs TRBV11-3 and TRBJ2-7, with D unclear. The V end was cut by 5 bases, the J end by 0 bases, with 11 bases between. This CDR3 contains 14 residues. CDR1 and CDR2 from the germline V gene are SGHNT and YENEEA.

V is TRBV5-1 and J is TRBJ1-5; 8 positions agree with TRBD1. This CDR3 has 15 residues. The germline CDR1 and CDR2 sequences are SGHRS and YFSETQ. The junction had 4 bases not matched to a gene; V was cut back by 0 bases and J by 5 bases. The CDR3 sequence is CASSLAPGQDQPQHF. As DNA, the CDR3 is TGCGCCAGCAGCTTGGCCCCGGGACAGGATCAGCCCCAGCATTTT.

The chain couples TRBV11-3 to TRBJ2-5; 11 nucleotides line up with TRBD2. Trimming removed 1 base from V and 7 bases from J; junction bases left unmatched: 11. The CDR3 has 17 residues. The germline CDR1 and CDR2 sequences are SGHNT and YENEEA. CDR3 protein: CASSLGRTSGSMGTQYF. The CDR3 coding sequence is TGTGCCAGCAGCTTAGGGCGGACTAGCGGGTCCATGGGGACCCAGTACTTC.

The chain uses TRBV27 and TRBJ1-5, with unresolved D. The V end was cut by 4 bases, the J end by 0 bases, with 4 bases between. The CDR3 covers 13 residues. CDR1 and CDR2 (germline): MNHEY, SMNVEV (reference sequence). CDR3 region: CASSSRSNQPQHF. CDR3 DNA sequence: TGTGCCAGCAGTTCTCGTAGCAATCAGCCCCAGCATTTT.

CDR3 amino acids: CASSRDFAYEQYF. Here the CDR3 DNA reads TGTGCCAGCAGCCGGGACTTTGCCTACGAGCAGTACTTC. V gene TRBV7-2 combines with J gene TRBJ2-7; perhaps TRBD2 as D (6 bases). The germline V and J ends were trimmed by 5 bases and 2 bases, with 10 bases remaining between them. CDR1 and CDR2 (germline): SGHTA, FQGNSA. The CDR3 covers 13 residues.

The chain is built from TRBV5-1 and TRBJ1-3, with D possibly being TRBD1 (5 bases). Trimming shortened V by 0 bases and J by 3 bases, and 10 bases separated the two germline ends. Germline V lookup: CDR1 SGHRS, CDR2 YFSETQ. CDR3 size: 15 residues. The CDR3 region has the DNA TGCGCCAGCAGCTTGGATCCAGGGAATGGAAACACCATATATTTT. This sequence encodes CASSLDPGNGNTIYF. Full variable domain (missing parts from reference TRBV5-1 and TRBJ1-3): KAGVTQTPRYLIKTRGQQVTLSCSPISGHRSVSWYQQTPGQGLQFLFEYFSETQRNKGNFPGRFSGRQFSNSRSEMNVSTLELGDSALYLCASSLDPGNGNTIYFGEGSWLTVV.

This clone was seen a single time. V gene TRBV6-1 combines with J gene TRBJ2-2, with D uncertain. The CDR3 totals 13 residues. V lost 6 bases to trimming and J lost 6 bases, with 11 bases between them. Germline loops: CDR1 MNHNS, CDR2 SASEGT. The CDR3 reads CASRSPGSGELFF. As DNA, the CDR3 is TGTGCCAGCAGGTCCCCAGGATCCGGGGAGCTGTTTTTT.

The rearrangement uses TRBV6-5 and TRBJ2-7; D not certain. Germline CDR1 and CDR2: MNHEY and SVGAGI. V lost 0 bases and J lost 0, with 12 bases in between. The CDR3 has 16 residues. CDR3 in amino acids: CASSYSKAASSYEQYF. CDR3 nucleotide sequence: TGTGCCAGCAGTTACTCGAAGGCGGCTAGCTCCTACGAGCAGTACTTC.

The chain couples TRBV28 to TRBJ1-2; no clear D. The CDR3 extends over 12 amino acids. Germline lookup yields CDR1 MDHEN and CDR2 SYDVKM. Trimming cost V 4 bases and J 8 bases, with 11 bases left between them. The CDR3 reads CASSSSPAGYTF. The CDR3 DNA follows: TGTGCCAGCAGTTCTTCCCCCGCGGGCTACACCTTC.

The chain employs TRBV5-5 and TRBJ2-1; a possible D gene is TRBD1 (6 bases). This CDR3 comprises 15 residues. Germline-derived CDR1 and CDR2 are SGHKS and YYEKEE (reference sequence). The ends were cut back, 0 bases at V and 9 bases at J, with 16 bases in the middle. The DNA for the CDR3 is TGTGCCAGCAGCTTGGGGTTCGGCAGGGACACTGAGCAGTTCTTC. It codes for CASSLGFGRDTEQFF.

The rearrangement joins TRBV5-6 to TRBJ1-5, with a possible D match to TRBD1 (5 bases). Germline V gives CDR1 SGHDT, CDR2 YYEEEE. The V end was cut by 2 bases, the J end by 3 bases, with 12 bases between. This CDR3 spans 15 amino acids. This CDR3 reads CASSFGGGDNQPQHF. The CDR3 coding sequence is TGTGCCAGCAGCTTCGGCGGAGGGGACAATCAGCCCCAGCATTTT.

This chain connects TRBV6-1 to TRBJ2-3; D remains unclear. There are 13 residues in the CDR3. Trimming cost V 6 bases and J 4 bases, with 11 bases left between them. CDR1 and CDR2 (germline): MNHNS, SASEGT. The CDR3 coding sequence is TGTGCCAGCAGGGAACCTCCTCCAGATACGCAGTATTTT. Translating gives CASREPPPDTQYF.

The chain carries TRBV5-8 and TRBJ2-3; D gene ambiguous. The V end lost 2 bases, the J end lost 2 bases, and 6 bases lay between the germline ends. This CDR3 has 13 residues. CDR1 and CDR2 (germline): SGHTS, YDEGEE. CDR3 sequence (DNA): TGTGCCAGCAGCTTCGTAGTCACAGATACGCAGTATTTT. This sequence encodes CASSFVVTDTQYF.

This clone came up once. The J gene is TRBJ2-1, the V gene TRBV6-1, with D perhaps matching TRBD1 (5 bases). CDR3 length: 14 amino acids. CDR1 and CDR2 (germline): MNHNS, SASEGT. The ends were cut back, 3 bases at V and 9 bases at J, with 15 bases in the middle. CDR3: CASSDARFRGEQFF. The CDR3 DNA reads TGTGCCAGCAGTGATGCTCGCTTTAGGGGTGAGCAGTTCTTC.

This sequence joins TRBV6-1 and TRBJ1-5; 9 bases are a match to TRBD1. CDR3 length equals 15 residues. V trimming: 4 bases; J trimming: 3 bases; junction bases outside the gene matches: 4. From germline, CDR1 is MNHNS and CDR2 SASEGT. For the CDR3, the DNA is TGTGCCAGCAGTGGAAGGACAGGGGTCAATCAGCCCCAGCATTTT. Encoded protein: CASSGRTGVNQPQHF.

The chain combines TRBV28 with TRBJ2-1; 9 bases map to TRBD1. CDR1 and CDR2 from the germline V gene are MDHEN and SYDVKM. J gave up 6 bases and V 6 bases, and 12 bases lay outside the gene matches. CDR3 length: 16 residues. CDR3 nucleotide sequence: TGTGCCAGCAGGCCTGGATCCGGGACAGGGTCCAATGAGCAGTTCTTC. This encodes CASRPGSGTGSNEQFF.

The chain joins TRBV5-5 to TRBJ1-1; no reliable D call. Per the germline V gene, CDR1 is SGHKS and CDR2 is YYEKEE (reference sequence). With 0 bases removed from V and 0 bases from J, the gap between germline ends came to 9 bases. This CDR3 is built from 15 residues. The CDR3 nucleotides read TGTGCCAGCAGCTTGGTCGGCGGAATGAACACTGAAGCTTTCTTT. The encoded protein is CASSLVGGMNTEAFF.